This TCR beta chain was recorded in a study of PD-1 blockade in classical Hodgkin lymphoma. On this clone itself: Its antigen is still unknown.

Whole-study findings and limits: Relapsed/refractory patients reportedly had lower baseline diversity than newly diagnosed patients.

Each patient relapsed following autologous stem cell transplantation, and prior brentuximab vedotin exposure differed. V lost 9 bases and J lost 3, with 14 bases in between. The CDR3 runs 13 residues. Germline CDR1 reads SGHVS; CDR2 reads FQNEAQ. Using immunoSEQ multiplex PCR, the repertoire was profiled, and TCRdb retains in-frame clones only, with some absent. The sample yields 20,000 to 25,000 clones, 77% seen once. The TCR originated in a human donor with classical Hodgkin lymphoma. The genes are TRBV7-8 and TRBJ1-2; D is perhaps TRBD1 (6 bases). The specimen comprised peripheral blood mononuclear cells (PBMCs), sampled before the second cycle of nivolumab. CDR3 nucleotide sequence: TGTGCCAGTACTGAGGGGGGCGACTATGGCTACACCTTC. It translates to CASTEGGDYGYTF.